These T cell receptor beta chains were read from a single sample in a study of T cell repertoires in cytomegalovirus infection. TCRdb fed the reads into MiXCR, producing one record per CDR3 protein. The top ten hold 1.5% to 2% of the sample, which has 200,000 to 300,000 distinct CDR3 sequences, 10% to 15% seen once. The sample taken for sequencing was PBMCs. The receptors originated from a human donor in good health (CMV status not recorded). Some clones in this sample may be carry-over from other donors' samples. The CDR3 runs from the conserved cysteine through the conserved F or W. D genes are given only for firm matches. Expanded clones are given a class, and other clones once, few, many or no size at all.

few	TRBD1	TRBV10-3	TRBJ2-1	TGTGCCACCACCCCGGGACAGGGGGCCAATGAGCAGTTCTTC	CATTPGQGANEQFF
many	-	TRBV12-3/TRBV12-4	TRBJ2-1	TGTGCCAGCAGCTCAAAGGGGCGCCTACTTCCATCCTACAATGAGCAGTTCTTC	CASSSKGRLLPSYNEQFF
many	-	TRBV11-2	TRBJ1-1	TGTGCCAGCAGCTTAGATAGGAAGAACACTGAAGCTTTCTTT	CASSLDRKNTEAFF
few	-	TRBV7-3	TRBJ2-3	TGTGCCAGCAGCTTTAGAGGGGCGATAACAGATACGCAGTATTTT	CASSFRGAITDTQYF
many	-	TRBV12-5	TRBJ2-1	TGTGCTAGCCGTCTGCGCGGTACCACCAATGAGCAGTTCTTC	CASRLRGTTNEQFF
many	-	TRBV20-1	TRBJ1-1	TGCAGTGCTAGCCCGCCAGGGCGGAACACTGAAGCTTTCTTT	CSASPPGRNTEAFF
few	-	TRBV28	TRBJ2-1	TGTGCCAGCAGTTTAGGTGGGGCCTTCCGGGAGCAGTTCTTC	CASSLGGAFREQFF
many	TRBD1	TRBV7-3	TRBJ2-1	TGTGCCAGCAGCTCAGCCGGGACAGGGGACAATGAGCAGTTCTTC	CASSSAGTGDNEQFF
-	-	TRBV11-1	TRBJ1-1	TGTGCCAGCAGCGAATACAGGGAATTGAACACTGAAGCTTTCTTT	CASSEYRELNTEAFF
many	-	TRBV5-4	TRBJ1-2	TGTGCCAGCAGATTTTACTCACAGTTTACAGGCTACACCTTC	CASRFYSQFTGYTF
few	TRBD1	TRBV20-1	TRBJ2-2	TGCAGTGCTCAGACACAGGGGGGCACCGGGGAGCTGTTTTTT	CSAQTQGGTGELFF
many	-	TRBV7-2	TRBJ2-1	TGTGCCGACGGCACGGACCCCCTCGGCGAGCAGTTCTTC	CADGTDPLGEQFF
many	TRBD1	TRBV28	TRBJ1-2	TGTGCCAGCAGTTTACCTGGACAGGCAGGCGGCTACACCTTC	CASSLPGQAGGYTF
many	TRBD1	TRBV7-2	TRBJ1-6	TGTGCCAGCAGCCCACGACAGGGGAGGTCACCCCTCCACTTT	CASSPRQGRSPLHF
many	-	TRBV2	TRBJ2-7	TGTGCCACGGGAATAGAGGGAAGCTCCTACGAGCAGTACTTC	CATGIEGSSYEQYF
-	TRBD2	TRBV12-3/TRBV12-4	TRBJ2-5	TGTGCCACCGGACTAGCGGGAAAGACCCAGCACTTC	CATGLAGKTQHF
many	TRBD1	TRBV11-2	TRBJ2-7	TGTGCCAGCAGCTCTTCAGGGGGTCCGTCCTACGAGCAGTACTTC	CASSSSGGPSYEQYF
few	TRBD1	TRBV20-1	TRBJ1-2	TGCAGTGCTTCAACAGGGGGGGGCTACTATGGCTACACCTTC	CSASTGGGYYGYTF
many	TRBD1	TRBV7-2	TRBJ2-5	TGTGCCAGCAGCTCACCCCAGGGGGAAGAGACCCAGTACTTC	CASSSPQGEETQYF
few	-	TRBV2	TRBJ1-1	TGTGCCAGCAGTCAGAGGAACGTGGACACTGAAGCTTTCTTT	CASSQRNVDTEAFF
many	-	TRBV7-2	TRBJ2-7	TGTGCCAGCAGCTTACGAGCTAGTACCAACGAGCAGTACTTC	CASSLRASTNEQYF
few	-	TRBV5-1	TRBJ1-1	TGCGCCAGCAGCCCTCTGGGACGGACGAACACTGAAGCTTTCTTT	CASSPLGRTNTEAFF
many	TRBD1	TRBV12-3/TRBV12-4	TRBJ2-5	TGTGCCAGCAGTCCACGACAGGGGGCGGAGACCCAGTACTTC	CASSPRQGAETQYF
few	TRBD2	TRBV7-2	TRBJ2-7	TGTGCCAGCAGCAAGGGACTAGCGGGAAATGCCGAGCAGTACTTC	CASSKGLAGNAEQYF
-	TRBD2	TRBV19	TRBJ2-2	TGTGCCAGTAGTCCAGCGGGAAGCGCCGGGGAGCTGTTTTTT	CASSPAGSAGELFF
many	-	TRBV5-4	TRBJ2-5	TGTGCCAGCAGCCTCTTAGCGGCAGAAGAGACCCAGTACTTC	CASSLLAAEETQYF
many	TRBD2	TRBV7-3	TRBJ2-7	TGTGCCAGCAGCAGTAGCGGGAGCGGGAACGAGCAGTACTTC	CASSSSGSGNEQYF
many	-	TRBV4-1	TRBJ2-1	TGCGCCAGCAGCCGTGGGTCTGAGCAGTTCTTC	CASSRGSEQFF
-	TRBD1	TRBV29-1	TRBJ2-2	TGCAGCGTCTACAGGGGGAACACCGGGGAGCTGTTTTTT	CSVYRGNTGELFF
-	TRBD2	TRBV15	TRBJ2-1	TGTGCCACCAGCAGACCGGGAGGGCCCTCCAATGAGCAGTTCTTC	CATSRPGGPSNEQFF
-	TRBD1	TRBV12-3/TRBV12-4	TRBJ2-3	TGTGCCAGCGGCTCCGGGACAGGGACGAATACGCAGTATTTT	CASGSGTGTNTQYF
-	TRBD1	TRBV20-1	TRBJ2-7	TGCAGTGCTTCCGGACAGGGGACGTACGAGCAGTACTTC	CSASGQGTYEQYF
few	TRBD2	TRBV20-1	TRBJ2-7	TGCAGTGCCCCCGGGACTAGCGCTACCCCGCGGAGTGACGAGCAGTACTTC	CSAPGTSATPRSDEQYF
many	-	TRBV7-9	TRBJ2-5	TGTGCCAGCAGCTGGGACGCGGGACGGGAGACCCAGTACTTC	CASSWDAGRETQYF
few	TRBD2	TRBV14	TRBJ2-1	TGTGCCAGCAGCCGACTAGCGGGGGGCCCCTACAATGAGCAGTTCTTC	CASSRLAGGPYNEQFF
many	TRBD1	TRBV7-4	TRBJ1-5	TGTGCCAGCAAACCAGGGGGGGCGTGGCATCAGCCCCAGCATTTT	CASKPGGAWHQPQHF
few	TRBD2	TRBV7-9	TRBJ2-1	TGTGCCAGCAGCTTAGGGCTCGGGACTAGCGGGAGGAACAGCTCCTACAATGAGCAGTTCTTC	CASSLGLGTSGRNSSYNEQFF
-	-	TRBV12-3/TRBV12-4	TRBJ1-4	TGTGCCAGCAGCTACCTGGTCGGGCTTAACGGTGAAAAACTGTTTTTT	CASSYLVGLNGEKLFF
many	TRBD2	TRBV11-2	TRBJ2-1	TGTGCCAGCAGCTTTGATACTAGCGTTCATTGGCAGTTCTTC	CASSFDTSVHWQFF
many	-	TRBV7-2	TRBJ1-1	TGTGCCAGCAGCTTCGGAGGGGTGAACACTGAAGCTTTCTTT	CASSFGGVNTEAFF
few	-	TRBV5-4	TRBJ2-5	TGTGCCAGCAGGATAGGGACCACGGATGGAGAGACCCAGTACTTC	CASRIGTTDGETQYF
many	TRBD2	TRBV6-2/TRBV6-3	TRBJ2-5	TGTGCCAGCAGGCCTAGCGGGGGGGTTGAGACCCAGTACTTC	CASRPSGGVETQYF
-	TRBD1	TRBV14	TRBJ1-1	TGTGCCAGCAGCCAGGACAGGCCAACTAGGGACACTGAAGCTTTCTTT	CASSQDRPTRDTEAFF
many	-	TRBV6-2/TRBV6-3	TRBJ2-5	TGTGCCAGCAGTCACCTGGGGCAGCAAGAGACCCAGTACTTC	CASSHLGQQETQYF
many	-	TRBV7-2	TRBJ1-1	TGTGCCAGCCGGTTGGAGGCCTGGGCCACTGAAGCTTTCTTT	CASRLEAWATEAFF
-	-	TRBV5-6	TRBJ2-3	TGTGCCAGCACCTCCCAGGGGTTAGGTAGCACAGATACGCAGTATTTT	CASTSQGLGSTDTQYF
-	-	TRBV6-4	TRBJ2-2	TGTGCCAGCAGTGGCCAGAACACCGGGGAGCTGTTTTTT	CASSGQNTGELFF
many	-	TRBV6-1	TRBJ2-3	TGTGCCAGCAGTGCTAGATCAGTTACAGATACGCAGTATTTT	CASSARSVTDTQYF
-	TRBD2	TRBV6-5	TRBJ2-5	TGTGCCAGCAGGGAGGGCGGGAGGAGAAAGACCCAGTACTTC	CASREGGRRKTQYF
-	-	TRBV29-1	TRBJ1-5	TGCAGCGTTTCTGAAGGCATCAATCAGCCCCAGCATTTT	CSVSEGINQPQHF
-	-	TRBV30	TRBJ2-1	TGTGCCTGGAGTGGACGGGAGCAGTTCTTC	CAWSGREQFF
many	-	TRBV6-6	TRBJ2-2	TGTGCCAGCAAAGCGGGCGGGGAGCTGTTTTTT	CASKAGGELFF
-	-	TRBV5-6	TRBJ1-2	TGTGCCAGCAGTGGGGACTTGGAATTGAGTGGCTACACCTTC	CASSGDLELSGYTF
-	-	TRBV5-1	TRBJ1-6	TGCGCCAGCAGGCCCGGGACTCCAAATTCACCCCTCCACTTT	CASRPGTPNSPLHF
-	-	TRBV3-1	TRBJ1-4	TGTGCCAGCAGCCAACAGGGGAGTGAAAAACTGTTTTTT	CASSQQGSEKLFF
-	-	TRBV14	TRBJ1-2	TGTGCCAGCAGCCAAACCCGGGGGCGACCTGACTATGGCTACACCTTC	CASSQTRGRPDYGYTF
-	TRBD2	TRBV9	TRBJ2-5	TGTGCCAGCAGCGCGGGACTAGCGGGGAGGAGCGGAGAGACCCAGTACTTC	CASSAGLAGRSGETQYF
-	-	TRBV2	TRBJ2-5	TGTGCCAGCGGTGGGGACGGAGAGACCCAGTACTTC	CASGGDGETQYF
many	-	TRBV7-2	TRBJ1-1	TGTGCCAGCAGCTTGGGAGGGGGATCCGAAGCTTTCTTT	CASSLGGGSEAFF
many	-	TRBV29-1	TRBJ1-1	TGCAGCGTTGAACGCGAAATGAACACTGAAGCTTTCTTT	CSVEREMNTEAFF